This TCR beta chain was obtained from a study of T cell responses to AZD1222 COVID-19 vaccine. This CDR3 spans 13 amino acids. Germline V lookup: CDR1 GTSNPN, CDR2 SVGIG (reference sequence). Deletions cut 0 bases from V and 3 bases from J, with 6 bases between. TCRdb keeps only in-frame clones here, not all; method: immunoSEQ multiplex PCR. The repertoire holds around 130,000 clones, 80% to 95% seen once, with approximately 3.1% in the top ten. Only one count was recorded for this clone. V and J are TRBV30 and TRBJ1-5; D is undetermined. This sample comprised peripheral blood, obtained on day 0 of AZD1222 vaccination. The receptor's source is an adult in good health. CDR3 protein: CAWSVESNQPQHF. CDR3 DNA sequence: TGTGCCTGGAGTGTAGAGTCCAATCAGCCCCAGCATTTT.